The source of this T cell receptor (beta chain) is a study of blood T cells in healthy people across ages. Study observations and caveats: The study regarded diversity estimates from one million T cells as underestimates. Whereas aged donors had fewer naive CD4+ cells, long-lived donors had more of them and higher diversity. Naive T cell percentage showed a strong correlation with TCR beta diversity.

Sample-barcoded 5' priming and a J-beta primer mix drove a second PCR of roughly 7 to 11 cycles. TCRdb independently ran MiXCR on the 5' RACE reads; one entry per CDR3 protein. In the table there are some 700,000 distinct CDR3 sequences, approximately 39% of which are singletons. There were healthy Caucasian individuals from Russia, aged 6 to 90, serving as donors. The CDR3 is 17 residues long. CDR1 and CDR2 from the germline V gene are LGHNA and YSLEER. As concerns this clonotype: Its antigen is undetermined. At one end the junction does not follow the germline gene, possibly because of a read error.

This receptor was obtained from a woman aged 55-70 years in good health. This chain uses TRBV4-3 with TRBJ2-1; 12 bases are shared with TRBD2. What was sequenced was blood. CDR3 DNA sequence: TGCGTCAGCAGCCAAGAACTAGCGGGAGGTCTAGTGAATGAGCAGTTCTTC. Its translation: CVSSQELAGGLVNEQFF.